This T cell receptor beta chain was profiled in a study of cytomegalovirus exposure and HLA in healthy donors (dated by TCRdb to 2016 to 2017). Concerning the study at large: According to an earlier analysis of 550 to 750 of the donors, about 179 million T cells yielded 90 million to 140 million unique TCR beta sequences and around 280 Gb of sequence data. An early release covering roughly 640 HLA-typed donors comprised about 320 gigabases of sequencing data and tens of millions of unique TCR sequences. The study used immunosequencing to profile the T cell repertoires of approximately 650 subjects and linked those repertoires to cytomegalovirus serostatus. An earlier analysis of several hundred of the donors applied high-throughput TCR beta sequencing to assess whether each TCR beta V gene segment acted as functional or pseudogenic. Donor age, sex, ethnicity and CMV serostatus were compiled together with the repertoire data. Roughly five DR-DQ haplotypes were handled as single units for association and clustering, since linkage in the cohort was strong. A later analysis re-examined previously published TCR beta repertoires from 610 or so donors and added high-resolution HLA genotyping to investigate patterns of TCR occurrence. A separate validation cohort of about 110 different subjects was used in addition to the roughly 700-subject first cohort. To predict cytomegalovirus infection status, the study brought together high-throughput TCR immunosequencing, statistical association of individual TCRs with disease status, and machine learning. The later analysis used no new phenotypic data to find candidate immune exposures, relying instead on TCR beta sequences and their occurrence across donors. In a later genetic analysis, genome-wide SNP genotypes for about three fifths of the roughly 670 donors were used, and that subset was treated as a discovery cohort. Every discovery cohort repertoire had been produced on one sequencing platform. Typing coverage differed by locus: A, B, C, DRB1 and DQB1 were typed in roughly 620-630 donors, DQA1 in approximately 520, DPA1 in around 580, and DPB1 in 472. Both class I and class II loci were covered by HLA typing, at four-digit resolution. The genetic ancestry cluster associated with self-reported Caucasian donors included roughly 84% of the 300 to 450 genotyped donors. The study was designed to test whether signatures of past pathogen exposure could be identified by cataloging public T cell receptors. Among around 400 genotyped donors of the cohort, an average of around 250,000 unique TCR beta nucleotide sequences was sequenced per donor, of which 15% to 20% were non-productive. Broad study findings and their caveats: In a later genetic analysis, fewer N-insertions in productive TCRs were reported among donors in an Asian-associated ancestry cluster than the approximately 670-donor mean. Most TCR sequences were observed very rarely across donors, whereas some public TCRs were present in many individuals. A cluster of highly shared sequence variants was judged likely to be a technical artifact of the sequencing pipeline. In this cohort, only TCR beta chains were sequenced, and detectable features were limited by the absence of alpha or paired-chain data. A further reported finding was that TCR beta sequences accurately predicted the HLA-A and HLA-B alleles for most subjects in the first cohort. A few of the identified cytomegalovirus-associated TCR beta chains were confirmed in vitro to be specific for cytomegalovirus antigens. In a later analysis, some 18,000 TCR beta sequences were associated with specific HLA alleles at a false discovery rate of 0.05. Correlated functional status among segregating V segments might reflect linkage disequilibrium, but an unknown experimental factor could not be ruled out. In a later analysis, HLA-associated TCR beta chains showed more clonal expansion and lower generation probabilities than non-associated chains that were equally common. The 87-base-pair reads could not distinguish some IMGT-functional V segments, including TRBV6-2 and TRBV6-3, so those segments were excluded. Roughly uniform sequencing depth across donors was assumed in presence/absence analyses, although this assumption may not hold. When HLA alleles, especially DR and DQ, strongly co-occurred, TCR associations were difficult to assign to individual alleles. In a later analysis, most CMV-associated TCR beta chains were found to appear HLA-restricted, with HLA associations seemingly driven largely by CMV exposure. In a later analysis, the rate of TCR association differed among HLA loci, with DRB1 alleles having the most associated TCRs and HLA-C alleles having the fewest. The study gave a list of over 150 TCR beta chains associated with cytomegalovirus. Because HLA typing was unavailable for some donors at each locus, only the typed subset was used in association tests. In a later genetic analysis, a missense DCLRE1C variant was associated with V-gene and J-gene trimming of TCR beta chains, and the association was replicated in an independent cohort. In both the original and validation cohorts, the classifier was reported to diagnose cytomegalovirus status with high specificity and sensitivity. The authors suggested that the approach could potentially be generalized to other disease states and immunological phenotypes. The only immune exposure information available for the cohort was CMV serostatus. Broadly in line with IMGT annotations, most TCR beta V segments showed up in productive rearrangements about 87% or about 30% of the time in an earlier analysis of 450 to 750 of the donors. Around 16 rarely observed V segments, including chromosome 9 orphons, were excluded from the earlier analysis of 550 to 700 of the donors because counts were too low. According to a later analysis, parvovirus B19, influenza, CMV and Epstein-Barr virus appeared linked to several top co-occurrence clusters.

As to this clone: The antigen it binds to is not known. No clone much larger than this one lies a single base away; base qualities are absent.

The cohort consisted of 666 healthy bone marrow donors. Cohort members were all nominally healthy when sampled, although unrecorded immune exposures were likely present. The donor tested CMV seronegative, placing the donor among the 350 or so seronegative members of the cohort. A peripheral blood sample was collected from each donor, and TCR beta sequencing was performed on peripheral blood mononuclear cells. The Qiagen DNeasy Blood Extraction Kit was used to extract genomic DNA from the blood cell samples. The germline V and J ends show losses of 1 base and 5 bases respectively, and no gene match explains 3 bases of the junction. From the cysteine up to the phenylalanine, the CDR3 has a length of 14 residues. Of all the DNA, just the CDR3 is kept, 42 bases in frame from base 1. Based on the germline V gene, the CDR1 and CDR2 sequences are MGHRA and YSYEKL. Preparation of the library involved the immunoSEQ multiplex PCR assay. A mixture of 60 forward primers for TCR Vbeta segments and 13 reverse primers for TCR Jbeta segments was used in the multiplex PCR. Amplification of the CDR3 region of rearranged TCR beta genes was performed with a multiplex PCR assay on genomic DNA. On the Illumina HiSeq System, the amplified TCR beta libraries were sequenced as 87-base-pair reads. The authors' analysis ran thus. In a later analysis, 70 million to 95 million unique TCR beta chains were counted across the 500 to 700 repertoires, and roughly 11 million of these chains were shared by at least two donors. To remove PCR and sequencing errors, raw reads were error-corrected and collapsed into unique sequences using a nearest-neighbor algorithm that merged closely related sequences. Alignment of CDR3 sequences to IMGT reference sequences was used to assign V, D and J gene segments. For a sequence to be retained, at least a six-nucleotide match to both a V gene segment and a J gene segment was required. Rearrangements were classified as productive when the CDR3 lacked stop codons and remained in frame with V and J, and all other rearrangements were classified as non-productive. Following IMGT convention, CDR3 was defined as the stretch from the second conserved V-encoded cysteine to the conserved J-encoded phenylalanine. The earlier analysis of some 550 of the donors excluded any sequence lacking an unambiguous match to a single V gene segment. In an earlier analysis of some 590 of the donors, a V segment was called functional when productive rearrangements were above 56.7%, and segregating when the standard deviation between donors exceeded 5%. A statistical classification framework was developed to diagnose cytomegalovirus status using the catalog of TCR beta chain sequences. In a later analysis, V and J genes were assigned by comparing TCR nucleotide sequences against IMGT/GENE-DB human TR gene sequences. Using the TCRdist pipeline, a later analysis assigned CDR3 sequences along with most-parsimonious VDJ recombination scenarios. In a later analysis, each TCR beta chain was defined by its CDR3 amino acid sequence together with its V-gene family, and reads without a unique V-gene family were excluded. To address suspected cross-contamination and a sequencing artifact, a later analysis removed roughly 580 highly shared, low-generation-probability nucleotide sequences. In a later analysis, a clonal expansion index was calculated for each public chain from normalized within-repertoire ranks of inferred template counts. A later analysis computed generation probabilities with a VDJ recombination model fitted to out-of-frame rearrangements, and checked the results against IGoR. Hypergeometric tests were used in a later analysis to score TCR-TCR, TCR-HLA and TCR-CMV co-occurrence, with a repertoire-size bias correction applied to the TCR pairs. To estimate false discovery rates, a later analysis permuted the HLA or CMV assignments 20 times. In a later analysis, co-occurring TCRs were grouped using DBSCAN, with TCRdist sequence similarity added in when clustering inside HLA-allele-positive subsets. Co-occurrence clustering excluded repertoires with fewer than 30,000 or more than 120,000 public chains, plus five with anomalous nucleotide sharing. TCRdb holds this immuneACCESS table with in-frame rearrangements only. Some clones are missing; in checked studies, unresolved V genes explain under half, and the rest has no known cause. Clonal size and the V and J genes are those of that table, whereas D and trimming came from the DNA. Across this sample there are roughly 120,000 clones, with around 78% seen only once. The ten biggest clones cover about 3.5% of the sample.

The sample consisted of PBMCs. The rearranged segments are TRBV4-1 and TRBJ2-5, with 8 junctional bases fitting TRBD1. The receptor comes from a man between 40 and 49 years old in good health and CMV-seronegative. Read as DNA, the sequence is TGCGCCAGCAGCCAAGGGGACAGGCTGGAGACCCAGTACTTC. Protein translation: CASSQGDRLETQYF.